This TCR beta chain derives from a study of blood T cells in healthy people across ages. General study results and limits: Age showed a roughly linear inverse relationship with TCR beta diversity per million T cells. Donor CMV status was unknown, possibly confounding expanded clonotype changes. Diversity estimated from one million T cells was considered an underestimate.

This clonotype turned up a few times. What it recognizes is unknown. Sample-barcoded 5' priming and a J-beta primer mix drove a second PCR of about 6 to 12 cycles. TCRdb ran MiXCR on the 5' RACE reads and lists one entry per CDR3 protein. The table has about 1,400,000 distinct CDR3 sequences, 35% to 45% seen once. The CDR3 contains 18 residues. Material: blood. The rearrangement joins TRBV21-1 to TRBJ2-1; no DNA check was done on the table's D call, TRBD1. TRBV21-1 is annotated as a pseudogene. The TCR comes from a woman between 18 and 30 years old in good health. The CDR3 DNA sequence: TGTGCCAGCAGCAAAGGAATAGCGACGGGGGCTTCTTACAATGAGCAGTTCTTC. This codes for CASSKGIATGASYNEQFF.